This passage covers 28 T cell receptor beta chains from one sample sequenced in a study of shared clonotypes between healthy human individuals. Assay used: immunoSEQ multiplex PCR; TCRdb lists only in-frame clones, some missing. The sample contains some 300,000 clones, around 79% of which appear only once. The sequenced material came from memory CD4+ T cells sorted from blood. Stated subset: CD45RA-negative fraction. The receptors here all came from a man between 25 and 39 years old in good health.

This chain links TRBV14 with TRBJ2-1; TRBD1 agrees at 9 bases. The V gene end was trimmed by 3 bases and the J gene end by 9 bases; junction bases not matched to a gene: 3. CDR3 length equals 13 residues. CDR1 and CDR2 (germline): SGHDN, FVKESK. The CDR3 DNA follows: TGTGCCAGCAGCCAGCCGACAGGGGGTGAGCAGTTCTTC. Amino acids: CASSQPTGGEQFF.

This sequence joins TRBV7-2 and TRBJ1-3; a possible D gene is TRBD1 (5 bases). CDR3 length: 15 amino acids. Germline CDR1 reads SGHTA; CDR2 reads FQGNSA. Trimming removed 1 base from V and 2 bases from J, with 9 bases in between. The CDR3 sequence is CASSLVAGPGNTIYF. CDR3 bases: TGTGCCAGCAGCTTAGTAGCAGGGCCTGGAAACACCATATATTTT.

The rearrangement uses TRBV28 and TRBJ2-4; 9 bases are shared with TRBD1. Trimming at V came to 8 bases and at J to 7 bases, leaving 9 bases not matched to a gene. CDR1 MDHEN and CDR2 SYDVKM come from the germline V gene. The CDR3 is 14 residues long. The CDR3 here is CASAGQGSGNIQYF. CDR3 nucleotides: TGTGCCAGCGCCGGACAGGGGAGCGGCAACATTCAGTACTTC.

The chain links TRBV6-1 to TRBJ2-1; D perhaps matches TRBD1 (5 bases). The CDR3 is 14 residues long. The germline V gene has CDR1 MNHNS and CDR2 SASEGT. V was pared by 4 bases and J by 0 bases, with 7 bases between. CDR3 in DNA: TGTGCCAGCAGTGGACAGCGCTCCTACAATGAGCAGTTCTTC. It encodes CASSGQRSYNEQFF.

The chain uses TRBV25-1 and TRBJ2-7, with TRBD2 matching over 7 bases. CDR3 length: 13 amino acids. V shed 8 bases and J 0 bases; nucleotides not matched to a gene: 4. Germline V gives CDR1 MGHDK, CDR2 SYGVNS. The CDR3 coding sequence is TGTGCCAGCGCCGGGAGGAACTCCTACGAGCAGTACTTC. This translates into CASAGRNSYEQYF.

V usage is TRBV11-2 and J usage is TRBJ2-6; D unresolved. Trimming cost V 3 bases and J 2 bases, with 2 bases left between them. This CDR3 comprises 13 residues. Germline CDR1 reads SGHAT; CDR2 reads FQNNGV. Here the CDR3 reads CASSFPGANVLTF. CDR3 in DNA: TGTGCCAGCAGCTTCCCTGGGGCCAACGTCCTGACTTTC.

Turning to this clone: A far more abundant clone sits one base away, making this likely a read error. The J gene is TRBJ2-1, the V gene TRBV2; D gene ambiguous. Trimming took 6 bases from V and 5 from J, leaving 5 bases between them. The germline CDR1 and CDR2 sequences are SNHLY and FYNNEI. The CDR3 totals 11 residues. The CDR3 DNA sequence: TGTGCCAGCAGGCAAAACAATGAGCAGTTCTTC. Amino acid sequence: CASRQNNEQFF.

The chain joins TRBV10-3 to TRBJ2-2, with D perhaps matching TRBD2 (6 bases). The V end was cut by 8 bases, the J end by 6 bases, with 19 bases between. The germline CDR1 and CDR2 sequences are ENHRY and SYGVKD. This CDR3 has 15 amino acids. CDR3 sequence (DNA): TGTGCCATCGGTTACTTAGCGGTAGCAGCCGGGGAGCTGTTTTTT. Amino acid sequence: CAIGYLAVAAGELFF.

V is TRBV18 and J is TRBJ2-4, with 7 bases identical to TRBD1. V dropped 3 bases and J dropped 1; count of bases not matched to a gene: 9. The CDR3 is made up of 17 amino acids. Germline loops: CDR1 KGHSH, CDR2 LQKENI. The CDR3, as DNA: TGTGCCAGCTCACCGAACTTTCAGGGGGTTGCCAAAAACATTCAGTACTTC. The encoded protein is CASSPNFQGVAKNIQYF.

A few counts support this clone. This rearrangement joins TRBV11-2 to TRBJ2-7; D is perhaps TRBD1 (6 bases). Germline-derived CDR1 and CDR2 are SGHAT and FQNNGV. CDR3 length: 17 amino acids. Trimming shortened V by 4 bases and J by 2 bases, and 21 bases separated the two germline ends. CDR3 sequence: CASSYYPTGNLTYEQYF. In DNA, the CDR3 is TGTGCCAGCAGCTACTACCCGACAGGCAACCTAACCTACGAGCAGTACTTC. The complete variable domain, with remaining parts taken from reference TRBV11-2 and TRBJ2-7, reads EAGVAQSPRYKIIEKRQSVAFWCNPISGHATLYWYQQILGQGPKLLIQFQNNGVVDDSQLPKDRFSAERLKGVDSTLKIQPAKLEDSAVYLCASSYYPTGNLTYEQYFGPGTRLTVT.

The V call is TRBV7-2, the J call TRBJ1-5; D perhaps matches TRBD1 (6 bases). Germline V gives CDR1 SGHTA, CDR2 FQGNSA. V was pared by 1 base and J by 7 bases, with 8 bases between. The CDR3 has 13 amino acids. In nucleotides, the CDR3 is TGTGCCAGCAGCTTAGACAGGGTGCAGCCCCAGCATTTT. This gives the protein CASSLDRVQPQHF.

The chain uses TRBV28 and TRBJ2-7; 8 positions agree with TRBD2. The trim removed 7 bases at V and 7 bases at J, leaving 6 bases unmatched. CDR1 MDHEN and CDR2 SYDVKM come from the germline V gene. The CDR3 runs to 12 residues. This CDR3 is CASTSRGDEQYF. The DNA for the CDR3 is TGTGCCAGCACCTCGCGGGGGGATGAGCAGTACTTC.

The V gene is TRBV11-2, the J gene TRBJ2-1, with 11 bases aligning to TRBD2. Germline values: CDR1 SGHAT, CDR2 FQNNGV. Germline trimming cut 7 bases from V and 8 bases from J; bases unmatched to any gene: 10. CDR3 length: 15 residues. CDR3 sequence reads: CASTFSGRADDEQFF. In DNA, the CDR3 is TGTGCCAGCACCTTTAGCGGGAGGGCCGATGATGAGCAGTTCTTC.

The chain uses TRBV19 and TRBJ1-5, with TRBD1 as a possible D gene (5 bases). The V end was cut by 8 bases, the J end by 3 bases, with 11 bases between. The V gene's germline CDR1 is LNHDA and CDR2 SQIVND (reference sequence). The CDR3 sequence is 13 residues long. CDR3 in DNA: TGTGCCAGTGATGGGGGGATCAATCAGCCCCAGCATTTT. Translated: CASDGGINQPQHF.

Comment on this clone: The same CDR3 also results from other DNA sequences found in this sample. The chain combines TRBV4-1 with TRBJ1-5, with TRBD1 as a possible D gene (6 bases). The CDR3 is 15 residues long. The V and J ends lost 0 bases and 2 bases respectively, with 8 bases between them. CDR1 is MGHRA, CDR2 YSYEKL, per germline. The CDR3 nucleotides are TGCGCCAGCAGCCAAGAATCAGGGGGCAATCAGCCCCAGCATTTT. Protein product: CASSQESGGNQPQHF.

This clone turned up a few times. V usage is TRBV6-6 and J usage is TRBJ2-3; TRBD1 or TRBD2 may be the D gene (5 bases each). CDR3 size: 15 residues. Trimming left V 0 bases short and J 6 bases short, with 13 bases between. Germline V gives CDR1 MNHNY, CDR2 SVGAGI (reference sequence). The DNA for the CDR3 is TGTGCCAGCAGTTACTCTCCGGGGACCGGGGATACGCAGTATTTT. It specifies CASSYSPGTGDTQYF.

V is TRBV2 and J is TRBJ2-7; D is perhaps TRBD1 (5 bases). The CDR3 is 14 residues long. The V and J ends lost 10 bases and 3 bases respectively, with 19 bases between them. Germline V CDR1 and CDR2: SNHLY, FYNNEI. The CDR3 reads CATQSRTTLYEQYF. In nucleotides, the CDR3 is TGTGCCACTCAAAGCAGGACAACTCTCTACGAGCAGTACTTC.

This clone was recorded a few times. This chain uses TRBV19 with TRBJ2-7, with D possibly TRBD1 on 5 matching bases. Trimming stripped 1 base from V and 4 bases from J, with 11 bases between. Looked up from germline, CDR1 is LNHDA and CDR2 is SQIVND (reference sequence). CDR3 length equals 14 residues. The CDR3 sequence is CASSIAGRAYEQYF. In DNA form, the CDR3 reads TGTGCCAGTAGTATAGCAGGCAGGGCTTACGAGCAGTACTTC.

V gene TRBV6-1 combines with J gene TRBJ1-4; D uncertain. Germline CDR1 reads MNHNS; CDR2 reads SASEGT. With 6 bases removed from V and 8 bases from J, the gap between germline ends came to 10 bases. This CDR3 has 12 amino acids. CDR3 in amino acids: CASRAMGEKLFF. The CDR3 nucleotides are TGTGCCAGCAGAGCAATGGGAGAAAAACTGTTTTTT.

The rearrangement uses TRBV11-2 and TRBJ2-7; 12 bases fit TRBD2. With 4 bases clipped from V and 0 bases from J, the junction kept 7 bases outside the gene matches. CDR1 and CDR2 from the germline V gene are SGHAT and FQNNGV. This CDR3 contains 17 residues. As DNA, the CDR3 is TGTGCCAGCAGCTACAGGACTAGCGGGATCTCCTCCTACGAGCAGTACTTC. It specifies CASSYRTSGISSYEQYF. Supplemented by reference TRBV11-2 and TRBJ2-7, the full variable domain reads EAGVAQSPRYKIIEKRQSVAFWCNPISGHATLYWYQQILGQGPKLLIQFQNNGVVDDSQLPKDRFSAERLKGVDSTLKIQPAKLEDSAVYLCASSYRTSGISSYEQYFGPGTRLTVT.

This clone was seen only a few times. The chain couples TRBV6-1 to TRBJ2-7, with D unclear. The germline gives CDR1 MNHNS, CDR2 SASEGT. V lost 4 bases and J lost 1, with 14 bases in between. CDR3 size: 15 residues. The CDR3 loop is CASSVMVDRSYEQYF. Here the CDR3 DNA reads TGTGCCAGCAGTGTTATGGTTGACCGATCCTACGAGCAGTACTTC.

The V call is TRBV4-1, the J call TRBJ1-2; D not certain. CDR3 length: 13 amino acids. Germline assignment: CDR1 MGHRA and CDR2 YSYEKL. Trimming left V 8 bases short and J 2 bases short, with 12 bases between. As DNA, the CDR3 is TGCGCCAGCGCCTCCGGGAACAACTATGGCTACACCTTC. It codes for CASASGNNYGYTF.

This clone was detected only once. The J gene is TRBJ1-2, the V gene TRBV19; D not resolved. The CDR3 is made up of 13 amino acids. V lost 3 bases and J 10 bases, leaving 15 bases between the germline ends. Germline values: CDR1 LNHDA, CDR2 SQIVND (reference sequence). DNA of the CDR3: TGTGCCAGTAGTATTCGTGAGCAAAGCACCTACACCTTC. It codes for CASSIREQSTYTF.

The chain is built from TRBV7-9 and TRBJ2-3; TRBD2 aligns across 10 bases. Germline CDR1 is SEHNR and CDR2 is FQNEAQ (reference sequence). The CDR3 runs to 16 residues. Unmatched junction bases numbered 9, after V lost 5 bases and J lost 4 bases. CDR3 amino acids: CASSKSGRALSDTQYF. DNA for the CDR3: TGTGCCAGCAGCAAAAGCGGGAGGGCCTTGTCAGATACGCAGTATTTT.

V gene TRBV4-2 combines with J gene TRBJ1-4; TRBD1 agrees at 8 bases. From germline, CDR1 is LGHNA and CDR2 YNFKEQ. The ends lost 1 base at V and 5 bases at J; junction bases unmatched: 3. The CDR3 is 15 residues long. In DNA form, the CDR3 reads TGTGCCAGCAGCCAAGTCGGGACAGGAAATGAAAAACTGTTTTTT. Its protein product is CASSQVGTGNEKLFF.

This clone was observed at least ten times. The chain links TRBV18 to TRBJ2-6; 7 positions agree with TRBD2. The CDR3 has 16 amino acids. CDR1 and CDR2 (germline): KGHSH, LQKENI. The J segment lost 8 bases and the V segment lost 3 bases, leaving 10 bases of the junction unmatched. CDR3 DNA sequence: TGTGCCAGCTCACCTCTCGGGAGGTCGGGGACCAACGTCCTGACTTTC. This encodes CASSPLGRSGTNVLTF.

Notes on this clone: This CDR3 is also generated by other DNA sequences in the sample. This chain links TRBV25-1 with TRBJ2-3; D remains ambiguous. The CDR3 is 13 amino acids. Trimming left V 7 bases short and J 2 bases short, with 10 bases between. From germline, CDR1 is MGHDK and CDR2 SYGVNS. Here the CDR3 DNA reads TGTGCCAGCACTGAGTCTCCCACAGATACGCAGTATTTT. This codes for CASTESPTDTQYF.

This clone was seen ten or more times. The chain is built from TRBV5-4 and TRBJ2-1; no clear D gene. CDR1 SGHNT and CDR2 YYREEE come from the germline V gene (reference sequence). Trimming cost V 4 bases and J 7 bases, with 12 bases left between them. The CDR3 has 13 amino acids. Written as DNA, the CDR3 is TGTGCCAGCAGCCTTGAGGCTGATAATGAGCAGTTCTTC. Translation: CASSLEADNEQFF.